Listed below are T cell receptor beta chains from one sample, sequenced in a study of CD8+ T cells in alopecia areata. Clones were read by immunoSEQ multiplex PCR, and TCRdb kept only the in-frame ones, dropping some. The sample yields about 150,000 clones, 55% to 65% seen once. Sequenced input: CD4+ T cells sorted from blood. The receptors were sampled from a human donor in good health. CDR3s include the opening cysteine and the closing phenylalanine or tryptophan. The order of the fields is V gene, J gene, clone size, CDR3 protein. Clone size is stated in some rows and not others, as once, few, many or a class when expanded.

v_call: TRBV18
j_call: TRBJ2-1
clone_size: -
cdr3_aa: CASSPLGNEQFF

v_call: TRBV15
j_call: TRBJ2-5
clone_size: once
cdr3_aa: CATSRASASETQYF

v_call: TRBV9
j_call: TRBJ2-2
clone_size: -
cdr3_aa: CASSVEYTGELFF

v_call: TRBV20-1
j_call: TRBJ2-5
clone_size: -
cdr3_aa: CSASPFETQYF

v_call: TRBV28
j_call: TRBJ2-7
clone_size: -
cdr3_aa: CASRTGGIYEQYF

v_call: TRBV30
j_call: TRBJ2-4
clone_size: -
cdr3_aa: CACQTLAQVAKNIQYF

v_call: TRBV7-9
j_call: TRBJ2-7
clone_size: -
cdr3_aa: CASSRGLEQYF

v_call: TRBV29-1
j_call: TRBJ2-5
clone_size: -
cdr3_aa: CSVMDTGGKETQYF

v_call: TRBV5-1
j_call: TRBJ2-2
clone_size: -
cdr3_aa: CASSADWAGELFF

v_call: TRBV7-9
j_call: TRBJ1-5
clone_size: few
cdr3_aa: CASSLAGQYQPQHF

v_call: TRBV2
j_call: TRBJ2-1
clone_size: -
cdr3_aa: CASRGNSYNEQFF